This TCR beta chain appears in the sequencing data of a study of cytomegalovirus exposure and HLA in healthy donors. Study results and limitations: Clonal expansion was found to be greater in HLA-associated TCR beta chains than in equally common others in a later analysis.

Of note for this clone: Antigen specificity is unknown.

V was shortened by 6 bases and J by 1 base, with 7 bases between the two germline ends. Germline values: CDR1 SGHKS, CDR2 YYEKEE (reference sequence). The CDR3 is 12 residues long. With 60 Vbeta and 13 Jbeta primers, the PCR was carried out. Here immunoSEQ multiplex PCR was the method, and the copy in TCRdb shows in-frame clones only, minus some. The data show about 160,000 clones, with 65% to 80% seen just once and around 2.1% held by the top ten. The chain links TRBV5-5 to TRBJ1-1, with D perhaps TRBD1 (5 bases). This clonotype originated in a female donor in good health and CMV-seronegative. Sequenced input: PBMCs. Here the CDR3 reads CASNQGNTEAFF. In DNA form, the CDR3 reads TGTGCCAGCAATCAGGGGAACACTGAAGCTTTCTTT.